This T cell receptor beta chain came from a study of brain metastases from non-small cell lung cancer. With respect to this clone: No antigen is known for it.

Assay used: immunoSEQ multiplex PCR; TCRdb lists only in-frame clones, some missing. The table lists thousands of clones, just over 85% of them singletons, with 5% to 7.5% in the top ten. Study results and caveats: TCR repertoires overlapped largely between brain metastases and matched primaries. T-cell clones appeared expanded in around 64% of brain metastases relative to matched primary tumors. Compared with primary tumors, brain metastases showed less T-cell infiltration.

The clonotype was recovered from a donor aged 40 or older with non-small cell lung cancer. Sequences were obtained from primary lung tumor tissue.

CDR3 sequence: CASSSGKNHQPQHF. For the CDR3, the DNA is TGTGCCAGTAGTTCGGGAAAAAATCACCAGCCCCAGCATTTT. The rearrangement joins TRBV19 to TRBJ1-5; D unresolved. The CDR3 is made up of 14 amino acids. The V gene lost 5 bases and the J gene lost 7 bases, with 15 bases spanning the gap. Germline lookup yields CDR1 LNHDA and CDR2 SQIVND (reference sequence).